This TCR beta chain was identified in a study of CD8 T cells in Susac syndrome. The CDR3 is 14 residues long. V gave up 0 bases and J gave up 1 base, with 4 bases separating them. The germline V gene encodes CDR1 LGHDT and CDR2 YNNKEL (reference sequence). Random hexamers primed reverse transcription of about 0.45 to 1 ug RNA. The CDR3 of TCR beta was amplified by immunoSEQ multiplex PCR across 54 Vbeta and 13 Jbeta. One entry per CDR3 protein, called by TCRdb with MiXCR from the immunoSEQ multiplex PCR reads. The table lists 100,000 or so distinct CDR3 sequences, roughly 90% of them singletons, with roughly 0.12% in the top ten.

This rearrangement joins TRBV3-1 to TRBJ1-5; D remains unclear. The sequencing sample was made of CD8+ T cells from PBMCs. The receptor was derived from a human donor in good health. In nucleotides, the CDR3 is TGTGCCAGCAGCCAAGATAACAGCAATCAGCCCCAGCATTTT. As protein: CASSQDNSNQPQHF.